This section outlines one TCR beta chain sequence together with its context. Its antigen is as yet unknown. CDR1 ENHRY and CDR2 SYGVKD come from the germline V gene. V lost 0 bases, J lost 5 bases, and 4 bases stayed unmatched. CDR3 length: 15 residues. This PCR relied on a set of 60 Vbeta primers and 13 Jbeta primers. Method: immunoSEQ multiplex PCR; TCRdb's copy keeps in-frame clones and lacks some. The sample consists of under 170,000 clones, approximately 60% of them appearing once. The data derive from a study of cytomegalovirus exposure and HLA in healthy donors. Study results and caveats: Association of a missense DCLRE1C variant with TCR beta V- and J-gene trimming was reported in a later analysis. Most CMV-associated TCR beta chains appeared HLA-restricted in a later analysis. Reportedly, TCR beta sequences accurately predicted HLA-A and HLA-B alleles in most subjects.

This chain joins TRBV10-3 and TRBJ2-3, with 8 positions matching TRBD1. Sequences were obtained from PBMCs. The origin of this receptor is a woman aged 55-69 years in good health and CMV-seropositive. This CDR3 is CAISESIQGEDTQYF. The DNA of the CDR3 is TGTGCCATCAGTGAGTCCATACAGGGGGAAGATACGCAGTATTTT.